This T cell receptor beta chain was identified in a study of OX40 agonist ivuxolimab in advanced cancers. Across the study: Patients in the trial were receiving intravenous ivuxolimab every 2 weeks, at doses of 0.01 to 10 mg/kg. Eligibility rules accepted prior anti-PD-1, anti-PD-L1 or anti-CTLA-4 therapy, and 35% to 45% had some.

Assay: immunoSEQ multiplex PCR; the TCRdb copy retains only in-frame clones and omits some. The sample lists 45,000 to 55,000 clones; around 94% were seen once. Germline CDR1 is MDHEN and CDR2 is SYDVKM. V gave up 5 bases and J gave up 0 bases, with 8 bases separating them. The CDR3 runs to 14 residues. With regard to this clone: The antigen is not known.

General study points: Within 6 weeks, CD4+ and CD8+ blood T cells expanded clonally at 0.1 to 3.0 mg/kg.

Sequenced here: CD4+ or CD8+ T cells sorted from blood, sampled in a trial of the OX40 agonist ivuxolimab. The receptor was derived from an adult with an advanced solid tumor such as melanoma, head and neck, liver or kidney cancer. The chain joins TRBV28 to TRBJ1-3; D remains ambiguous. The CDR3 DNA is TGTGCCAGCAGTCCTGTAAGCTCTGGAAACACCATATATTTT. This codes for CASSPVSSGNTIYF.